The 26 T cell receptor beta chains below come from one sample, sequenced in a study of blood T cell repertoires in COVID-19. Some clones are missing from TCRdb's copy, which holds only in-frame ones; the method was immunoSEQ multiplex PCR. Here the sample spans roughly 300,000 clones, about nine tenths being singletons. Sequencing was carried out using peripheral blood. These TCRs come from a woman aged 40 to 50 who had recovered from COVID-19.

The J gene is TRBJ1-4, the V gene TRBV5-6, with D maybe TRBD1 (5 bases). Germline V gene sequence: CDR1 SGHDT, CDR2 YYEEEE. The CDR3 totals 13 residues. V lost 7 bases, J lost 4 bases, and 11 bases lay in between. CDR3 DNA: TGTGCCAGCCAACAGGAGCGTAATGAAAAACTGTTTTTT. Translating gives CASQQERNEKLFF. The variable domain in full, completed from reference TRBV5-6 and TRBJ1-4, reads DAGVTQSPTHLIKTRGQQVTLRCSPKSGHDTVSWYQQALGQGPQFIFQYYEEEERQRGNFPDRFSGHQFPNYSSELNVNALLLGDSALYLCASQQERNEKLFFGSGTQLSVL.

CDR3 nucleotide sequence: TGCGCCAGCCCAAGACAGATACCGACATTGAACACTGAAGCTTTCTTT. It encodes CASPRQIPTLNTEAFF. This chain connects TRBV4-3 to TRBJ1-1, with a weak D call TRBD1 (5 bases). Germline CDR1 LGHNA, CDR2 YSLEER. The CDR3 extends over 16 amino acids. V lost 8 bases and J lost 0, with 19 bases in between.

V gene TRBV4-1 combines with J gene TRBJ2-7; TRBD1 matches at 8 bases. This CDR3 contains 15 residues. Germline CDR1 and CDR2: MGHRA and YSYEKL. V shed 3 bases, J shed 9 bases, and the junction held 13 bases outside the gene matches. CDR3 sequence reads: CASSHLDRGNTGQYF. In nucleotides, the CDR3 is TGCGCCAGCAGCCACCTAGACAGGGGTAATACGGGGCAGTACTTC.

This chain links TRBV5-1 with TRBJ1-6; 8 nucleotides agree with TRBD1. After removal of 4 bases from V and 11 bases from J, the junction contained 20 bases not matched to a gene. The CDR3 length is 18 residues. Germline V lookup: CDR1 SGHRS, CDR2 YFSETQ. CDR3 nucleotide sequence: TGCGCCAGCAGCATTCGGGACAGGTCGAGGTGGGAACTCCCACCCCTCCACTTT. Residues: CASSIRDRSRWELPPLHF. The full variable domain, with the rest looked up from reference TRBV5-1 and TRBJ1-6, is KAGVTQTPRYLIKTRGQQVTLSCSPISGHRSVSWYQQTPGQGLQFLFEYFSETQRNKGNFPGRFSGRQFSNSRSEMNVSTLELGDSALYLCASSIRDRSRWELPPLHFGNGTRLTVT.

The chain is built from TRBV2 and TRBJ1-2, with 9 bases identical to TRBD1. This CDR3 has 15 residues. J gave up 0 bases and V 6 bases, and 5 bases lay outside the gene matches. Germline V gene sequence: CDR1 SNHLY, CDR2 FYNNEI. The CDR3 loop is CASSGQGWANYGYTF. The CDR3 coding sequence is TGTGCCAGCAGCGGACAGGGGTGGGCTAACTATGGCTACACCTTC.

The CDR3 DNA is TGTGCCAGCACCCGATTTTTACGGTATGGCTACACCTTC. This encodes CASTRFLRYGYTF. The chain uses TRBV11-2 and TRBJ1-2; D remains unclear. The V end was cut by 7 bases, the J end by 5 bases, with 14 bases between. The CDR3 extends over 13 amino acids. Looked up from germline, CDR1 is SGHAT and CDR2 is FQNNGV.

The chain recombines TRBV27 with TRBJ2-7; 7 bases map to TRBD1. The V segment lost 0 bases and the J segment 1 base; nucleotides outside the gene matches: 9. The length of the CDR3 is 17 residues. Germline lookup yields CDR1 MNHEY and CDR2 SMNVEV (reference sequence). The CDR3 loop reads CASSLSHPGQDSYEQYF. The CDR3 DNA sequence: TGTGCCAGCAGTTTATCCCATCCAGGACAGGATTCCTACGAGCAGTACTTC.

The chain joins TRBV11-2 to TRBJ2-2; weak D call: TRBD1 (6 bases). From germline, CDR1 is SGHAT and CDR2 FQNNGV. CDR3 length: 17 amino acids. V shed 2 bases and J shed 3 bases, with 16 bases lying between them. As DNA, the CDR3 is TGTGCCAGCAGCTTATTTCCCCCAGGGGAGTACACCGGGGAGCTGTTTTTT. Translating it yields CASSLFPPGEYTGELFF.

V gene TRBV13 combines with J gene TRBJ1-2; 7 bases fit TRBD1. Per germline, CDR1 PRHDT and CDR2 FYEKMQ (reference sequence). The CDR3 covers 14 residues. J lost 4 bases, V lost 2 bases, and 4 bases had no gene match. DNA for the CDR3: TGTGCCAGCAGCTTAAACCGGGACAGCTATGGCTACACCTTC. It translates to CASSLNRDSYGYTF.

This clone was counted between two and nine times. The V gene is TRBV6-5, the J gene TRBJ1-2, with 7 bases identical to TRBD1. The CDR3 loop spans 16 amino acids. Trimming at V came to 4 bases and at J to 0 bases, leaving 8 bases not matched to a gene. Germline-derived CDR1 and CDR2 are MNHEY and SVGAGI. CDR3 bases: TGTGCCAGCAGTTCGTACAGGGGTTTCCCTAACTATGGCTACACCTTC. It specifies CASSSYRGFPNYGYTF.

This sequence joins TRBV6-5 and TRBJ1-4; the match to TRBD1 covers 10 bases. The CDR3 totals 15 residues. From germline, CDR1 is MNHEY and CDR2 SVGAGI. V trimming: 6 bases; J trimming: 8 bases; junction bases outside the gene matches: 9. CDR3 nucleotide sequence: TGTGCCAGCAGGGTCGGACAGGGGGGTAAGGAAAAACTGTTTTTT. As protein: CASRVGQGGKEKLFF.

The chain links TRBV5-1 to TRBJ2-5, with 8 bases identical to TRBD1. Unmatched junction bases numbered 5, after V lost 2 bases and J lost 5 bases. Germline CDR1 and CDR2: SGHRS and YFSETQ. The CDR3 has 14 residues. This CDR3 reads CASSFRGRLETQYF. As DNA, the CDR3 is TGCGCCAGCAGCTTCAGGGGGCGCCTGGAGACCCAGTACTTC.

V and J are TRBV5-1 and TRBJ2-7; weak D call: TRBD2 (6 bases). The V gene lost 0 bases and the J gene lost 0 bases, with 10 bases spanning the gap. This CDR3 region has 15 residues. Germline loops: CDR1 SGHRS, CDR2 YFSETQ. CDR3 region: CASSLGTSLSYEQYF. For the CDR3, the DNA is TGCGCCAGCAGCTTGGGTACTAGCCTCTCCTACGAGCAGTACTTC.

The chain combines TRBV3-1 (or the pseudogene TRBV3-2) with TRBJ1-3, with D possibly matching TRBD1 (6 bases). The CDR3 runs to 17 residues. V lost 5 bases, J lost 0 bases, and 17 bases lay in between. The germline gives CDR1 LGHDT, CDR2 YNNKEL (reference sequence). This chain's CDR3 is CASSSPPGDISGNTIYF. CDR3 sequence (DNA): TGTGCCAGCAGCTCTCCGCCAGGGGATATCTCTGGAAACACCATATATTTT.

The CDR3 sequence is CASSLQGFTEAFF. In DNA form, the CDR3 reads TGTGCCAGCAGTTTACAGGGATTCACTGAAGCTTTCTTT. The chain combines TRBV6-5 with TRBJ1-1; weak D call: TRBD1 (6 bases). CDR3 size: 13 residues. The V gene lost 4 bases and the J gene lost 4 bases, with 10 bases spanning the gap. The V gene's germline CDR1 is MNHEY and CDR2 SVGAGI.

J is TRBJ2-1 and V is TRBV11-2; 9 nucleotides align to TRBD2. The CDR3 consists of 16 residues. J was trimmed by 4 bases and V by 5 bases; bases with no gene match: 9. Germline loops: CDR1 SGHAT, CDR2 FQNNGV. The CDR3 coding sequence is TGTGCCAGCAGCGCCCGAGGGCGGGGGGGGTACAATGAGCAGTTCTTC. It is translated as CASSARGRGGYNEQFF.

CDR3 bases: TGCGCCAGCAGCTACCGGACAGGGCTGGAAACTAATGAAAAACTGTTTTTT. It specifies CASSYRTGLETNEKLFF. V is TRBV5-1 and J is TRBJ1-4; 8 bases match TRBD1. The J segment lost 1 base and the V segment lost 3 bases, leaving 8 bases of the junction unmatched. Looked up from germline, CDR1 is SGHRS and CDR2 is YFSETQ. The CDR3 totals 17 residues.

J is TRBJ1-6 and V is TRBV5-1; D is perhaps TRBD1 (6 bases). The ends were cut back, 1 base at V and 6 bases at J, with 8 bases in the middle. The V gene's germline CDR1 is SGHRS and CDR2 YFSETQ. This CDR3 comprises 14 residues. CDR3 loop: CASSLQGTNSPLHF. The CDR3 coding sequence is TGCGCCAGCAGCTTGCAGGGGACTAATTCACCCCTCCACTTT.

The chain couples TRBV5-1 to TRBJ2-5; 7 bases are shared with TRBD1. The CDR3 spans 14 residues. The V gene's germline CDR1 is SGHRS and CDR2 YFSETQ. V lost 5 bases, J lost 3 bases, and 7 bases stayed unmatched. The CDR3 is CASRLTGQEETQYF. CDR3 bases: TGCGCCAGCAGATTAACCGGACAGGAAGAGACCCAGTACTTC. Using reference TRBV5-1 and TRBJ2-5 for the parts outside the CDR3, the full variable domain is KAGVTQTPRYLIKTRGQQVTLSCSPISGHRSVSWYQQTPGQGLQFLFEYFSETQRNKGNFPGRFSGRQFSNSRSEMNVSTLELGDSALYLCASRLTGQEETQYFGPGTRLLVL.

With respect to this clone: At one end the junction does not follow the germline gene, possibly because of a read error. The gene calls are TRBV11-2 and TRBJ1-4, with D possibly matching TRBD1 (5 bases). Germline CDR1 SGHAT, CDR2 FQNNGV. The CDR3 runs to 13 residues. CDR3 loop: CVSSSQGGEKLFF. The CDR3, as DNA: TGTGTCAGCAGTTCCCAGGGTGGGGAAAAACTGTTTTTT.

The gene calls are TRBV6-5 and TRBJ1-1, with D possibly TRBD1 on 6 matching bases. Between the trimmed V and J ends, which lost 6 bases and 11 bases, there was a span of 19 bases. Germline values: CDR1 MNHEY, CDR2 SVGAGI. The CDR3 spans 13 residues. The CDR3 spells CASRSPSGVRAFF. DNA of the CDR3: TGTGCCAGCAGATCACCCTCAGGGGTGAGGGCTTTCTTT.

This chain uses TRBV15 with TRBJ1-3; D call uncertain. The CDR3 has 13 amino acids. In germline, CDR1 is LNHNV, CDR2 YYDKDF (reference sequence). Trimming took off 7 bases at V and 0 bases at J, with 7 bases between the two ends. The CDR3, as DNA: TGTGCCACCACTAGTTACTCTGGAAACACCATATATTTT. It translates to CATTSYSGNTIYF.

This CDR3 is CASSLTWGGYTDTQYF. In DNA, the CDR3 is TGTGCCAGTAGTCTGACCTGGGGGGGTTACACAGATACGCAGTATTTT. The V gene is TRBV19, the J gene TRBJ2-3; TRBD2 aligns across 7 bases. Germline V gene lookup returns CDR1 LNHDA and CDR2 SQIVND (reference sequence). Unmatched junction bases numbered 10, after V lost 5 bases and J lost 2 bases. The CDR3 has 16 residues.

The chain has TRBV14 and TRBJ2-2; a weak D match, TRBD1 (5 bases). Trimming shortened V by 2 bases and J by 7 bases, and 17 bases separated the two germline ends. The CDR3 covers 16 residues. The germline V gene encodes CDR1 SGHDN and CDR2 FVKESK. The DNA of the CDR3 is TGTGCCAGCAGCCAATTCGGCAGGGCCGGGCGCGGGGAGCTGTTTTTT. Encoded protein: CASSQFGRAGRGELFF.

CDR3 in amino acids: CASSQGGHRLRISGYTF. CDR3 in DNA: TGTGCCAGCAGCCAAGGCGGACACCGCCTTCGGATATCTGGCTACACCTTC. This sequence joins TRBV14 and TRBJ1-2; TRBD1 might be the D (5 bases). The CDR3 loop spans 17 amino acids. Trimming took off 1 base at V and 7 bases at J, with 22 bases between the two ends. Germline CDR1 reads SGHDN; CDR2 reads FVKESK.

This chain links TRBV4-3 with TRBJ2-4; 7 bases fit TRBD1. This CDR3 is built from 17 residues. Germline CDR1 reads LGHNA; CDR2 reads YSLEER. J lost 6 bases, V lost 0 bases, and 11 bases had no gene match. CDR3 residues: CASSQDFGDRAGNIQYF. CDR3 DNA: TGCGCCAGCAGCCAAGACTTCGGAGACAGGGCGGGAAACATTCAGTACTTC.